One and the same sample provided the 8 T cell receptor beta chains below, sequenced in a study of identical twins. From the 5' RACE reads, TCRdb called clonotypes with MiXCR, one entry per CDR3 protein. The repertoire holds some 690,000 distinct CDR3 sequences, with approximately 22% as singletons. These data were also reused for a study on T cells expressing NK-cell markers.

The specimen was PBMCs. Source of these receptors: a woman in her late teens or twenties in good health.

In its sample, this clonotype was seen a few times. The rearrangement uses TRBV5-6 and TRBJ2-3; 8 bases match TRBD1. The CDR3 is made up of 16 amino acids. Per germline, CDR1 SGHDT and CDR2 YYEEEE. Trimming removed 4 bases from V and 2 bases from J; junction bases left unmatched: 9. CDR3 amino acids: CASSGPGGGLTDTQYF. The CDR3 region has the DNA TGTGCCAGCAGCGGACCAGGGGGCGGGCTCACAGATACGCAGTATTTT.

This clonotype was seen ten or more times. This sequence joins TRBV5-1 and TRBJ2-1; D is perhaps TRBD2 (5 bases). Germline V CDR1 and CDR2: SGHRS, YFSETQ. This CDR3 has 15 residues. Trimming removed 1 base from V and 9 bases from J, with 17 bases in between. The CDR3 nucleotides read TGCGCCAGCAGCTTGCCTAGCTTTACCTGGGGTGAGCAGTTCTTC. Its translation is CASSLPSFTWGEQFF.

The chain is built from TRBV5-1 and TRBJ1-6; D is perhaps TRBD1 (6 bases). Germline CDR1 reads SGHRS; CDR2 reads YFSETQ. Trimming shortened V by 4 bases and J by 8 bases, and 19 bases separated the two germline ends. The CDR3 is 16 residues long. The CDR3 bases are TGCGCCAGCAGCCTATCCTCGACAGGAGACCATTCACCCCTCCACTTT. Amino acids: CASSLSSTGDHSPLHF.

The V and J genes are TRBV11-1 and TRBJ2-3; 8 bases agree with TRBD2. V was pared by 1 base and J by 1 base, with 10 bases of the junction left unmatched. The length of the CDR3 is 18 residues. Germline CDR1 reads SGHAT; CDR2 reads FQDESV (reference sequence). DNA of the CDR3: TGTGCCAGCAGCTTAGGCCCCCCCAGCGGGGGCCGCACAGATACGCAGTATTTT. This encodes CASSLGPPSGGRTDTQYF.

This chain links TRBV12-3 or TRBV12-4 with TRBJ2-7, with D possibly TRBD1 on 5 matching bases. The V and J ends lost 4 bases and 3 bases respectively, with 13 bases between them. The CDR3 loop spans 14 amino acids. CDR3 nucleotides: TGTGCCAGCAGTTCCAGGGCCCCCTACTACGAGCAGTACTTC. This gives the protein CASSSRAPYYEQYF.

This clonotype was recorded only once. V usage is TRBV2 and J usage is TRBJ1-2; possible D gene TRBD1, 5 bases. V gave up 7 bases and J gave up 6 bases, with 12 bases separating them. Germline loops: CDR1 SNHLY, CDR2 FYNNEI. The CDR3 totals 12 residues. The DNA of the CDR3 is TGTGCCAGCATGGTATCCAGGGATGGCTACACCTTC. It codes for CASMVSRDGYTF.

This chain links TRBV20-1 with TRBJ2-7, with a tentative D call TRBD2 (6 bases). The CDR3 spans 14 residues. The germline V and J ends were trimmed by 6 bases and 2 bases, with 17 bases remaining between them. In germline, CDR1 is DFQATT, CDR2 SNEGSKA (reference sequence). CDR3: CSAQTSGVPYEQYF. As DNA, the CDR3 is TGCAGTGCCCAAACGTCGGGGGTCCCCTACGAGCAGTACTTC.

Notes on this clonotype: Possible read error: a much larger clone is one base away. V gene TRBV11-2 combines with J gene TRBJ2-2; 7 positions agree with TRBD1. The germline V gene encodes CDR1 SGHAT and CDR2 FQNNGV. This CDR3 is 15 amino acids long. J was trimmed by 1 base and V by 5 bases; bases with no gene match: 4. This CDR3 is CASSAWTGNTGELFF. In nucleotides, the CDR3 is TGTGCCAGCAGCGCCTGGACAGGGAACACCGGGGAGCTGTTTTTT.